Following are 3 T cell receptor beta chains from one sample sequenced in a study of blood T cells in healthy people across ages. The second PCR ran about 6 to 11 cycles with a sample-barcoded 5' primer and J-beta primers. TCRdb redid the calling of the 5' RACE reads with MiXCR, one entry per CDR3 protein. Altogether some 800,000 distinct CDR3 sequences are present, just under 25% being singletons, with the ten largest covering 3% to 4.5%. These records were also assigned to another study, of T cells of mothers and their children.

Sequencing was performed on blood. These receptors were taken from a boy between 5 and 17 years old in good health.

This clonotype was recorded a few times. In DNA form, the CDR3 reads TGTGCCAGCAGTTTCTCCAGTGAGCCAAATCAGCCCCAGCATTTT. Its translation: CASSFSSEPNQPQHF. V gene TRBV28 combines with J gene TRBJ1-5; D not certain. The length of the CDR3 is 15 residues. Deletions cut 3 bases from V and 4 bases from J, with 13 bases between. CDR1 and CDR2 (germline): MDHEN, SYDVKM.

This clonotype was detected once. The chain joins TRBV19 to TRBJ2-1; 8 nucleotides match TRBD2. The CDR3 loop spans 16 amino acids. Germline loops: CDR1 LNHDA, CDR2 SQIVND (reference sequence). The ends lost 6 bases at V and 0 bases at J; junction bases unmatched: 7. The CDR3 loop is CASRGLGTSSYNEQFF. CDR3 bases: TGTGCCAGTAGGGGACTAGGAACCTCCTCCTACAATGAGCAGTTCTTC.

The chain couples TRBV6-6 to TRBJ1-5; D gene ambiguous. This CDR3 contains 13 residues. From germline, CDR1 is MNHNY and CDR2 SVGAGI (reference sequence). Trimming shortened V by 8 bases and J by 0 bases, and 8 bases separated the two germline ends. CDR3 in amino acids: CASGVVSNQPQHF. In nucleotides, the CDR3 is TGTGCCAGCGGGGTAGTTAGCAATCAGCCCCAGCATTTT.